The clone carrying this TCR beta chain was observed many times. Its antigen remains unknown. Per the germline V gene, CDR1 is LNHDA and CDR2 is SQIVND (reference sequence). V was clipped by 8 bases and J by 3 bases; unmatched bases: 10. The CDR3 has 15 residues. Under 3 months in duration, the ophthalmopathy in affected donors had moderate-to-severe activity, CAS ≥3 and NOSPECS ≥4. In this cohort, patients with other autoimmune diseases, uncontrolled infections, pregnancy or lactation were excluded. Amplification of TCR beta CDR3 regions used RNA transcripts. First-round RT-PCR employed HTBI primers, with a second-round multiplex PCR after it. MiXCR was run by TCRdb on the multiplex PCR reads, yielding one entry per CDR3 protein. The sample has around 340,000 distinct CDR3 sequences, 15% to 20% seen once; the top ten hold about 12%. The sample originates from a study of Graves' ophthalmopathy and Graves' hyperthyroidism. About the research overall: Ahead of any treatment, peripheral blood was obtained at the initial diagnosis.

Notes on the study in general: The majority of expanded thyroid clonotypes above 0.001 frequency also occurred in blood.

The sequenced sample was peripheral blood. The TCR was taken from an adult man with Graves' ophthalmopathy. This chain links TRBV19 with TRBJ1-5, with 7 bases fitting TRBD1. The DNA of the CDR3 is TGTGCCAGTTCCCCGGGACAGTTAGTCAATCAGCCCCAGCATTTT. It translates to CASSPGQLVNQPQHF.